This T cell receptor beta chain was captured in a study of PD-L1 blockade in urothelial cancer. Study context: Blood analysis occurred 3 weeks (second dose) and 6 weeks after treatment start. T cell content in blood samples showed a median of around 150,000.

Assay: immunoSEQ multiplex PCR; the TCRdb copy retains only in-frame clones and omits some. The sample lists under 35,000 clones, about nine tenths occurring once. V lost 2 bases, J lost 10 bases, and 15 bases lay in between. The CDR3 has 15 amino acids. The germline CDR1 and CDR2 sequences are SGHTA and FQGNSA. The chain joins TRBV7-2 to TRBJ1-6, with D possibly matching TRBD1 (5 bases). The specimen was PBMCs, collected around atezolizumab (anti-PD-L1) treatment. The source is a man in his fifties or sixties with urothelial cancer. Here the CDR3 reads CASSLFFPGQSPLHF. The CDR3 DNA sequence: TGTGCCAGCAGCTTATTTTTCCCAGGGCAGTCACCCCTCCACTTT.